The sequence of this T cell receptor (beta chain) was determined in a study of shared T cell receptors in the human thymus. This table comes from immunoSEQ multiplex PCR, and its TCRdb copy is limited to in-frame clones, with some not included. The sample lists approximately 760,000 clones, approximately 83% occurring once. The CDR3 consists of 16 residues. CDR1 is SGDLS and CDR2 is YYNGEE in the germline V gene. V shed 3 bases, J shed 7 bases, and the junction held 10 bases outside the gene matches. These data were likewise used in another study, on human thymus T cells. That work adds: Donation was from healthy Finnish infants who were having corrective surgery that addressed congenital heart defects.

The TCR comes from a girl less than two years old with a congenital heart defect. V and J are TRBV9 and TRBJ1-6; 7 bases line up with TRBD1. Material: thymocytes. CDR3 sequence reads: CASSERDSSKNSPLHF. DNA for the CDR3: TGTGCCAGCAGCGAACGGGACAGCTCTAAGAATTCACCCCTCCACTTT. Full variable domain (missing parts from reference TRBV9 and TRBJ1-6): DSGVTQTPKHLITATGQRVTLRCSPRSGDLSVYWYQQSLDQGLQFLIQYYNGEERAKGNILERFSAQQFPDLHSELNLSSLELGDSALYFCASSERDSSKNSPLHFGNGTRLTVT.